This entry lists 29 T cell receptor beta chains sequenced from one sample in a study of blood T cell repertoires in COVID-19. The protocol was immunoSEQ multiplex PCR, while the TCRdb copy is restricted to in-frame clones and leaves out a portion. The table has about 480,000 clones, roughly nine tenths seen once. The specimen sequenced was peripheral blood. Receptor source: a woman between 45 and 60 years old with COVID-19, enrolled during active disease.

Note on this clone: The same CDR3 also results from other DNA sequences found in this sample. The rearrangement links TRBV27 to TRBJ2-3, with 9 positions matching TRBD2. The CDR3 runs to 15 residues. V shed 2 bases, J shed 1 base, and the junction held 1 base outside the gene matches. Germline V CDR1 and CDR2: MNHEY, SMNVEV (reference sequence). The CDR3 DNA reads TGTGCCAGCAGTTTAGCGGGGGGGGGCACAGATACGCAGTATTTT. Protein sequence: CASSLAGGGTDTQYF.

The rearrangement joins TRBV30 to TRBJ1-1; D is undetermined. The germline CDR1 and CDR2 sequences are GTSNPN and SVGIG (reference sequence). The CDR3 totals 13 residues. The ends were cut back, 0 bases at V and 3 bases at J, with 8 bases in the middle. CDR3 residues: CAWSVGGYTEAFF. The CDR3 DNA reads TGTGCCTGGAGTGTTGGAGGGTACACTGAAGCTTTCTTT. Full variable domain (rest looked up from reference TRBV30 and TRBJ1-1): SQTIHQWPATLVQPVGSPLSLECTVEGTSNPNLYWYRQAAGRGLQLLFYSVGIGQISSEVPQNLSASRPQDRQFILSSKKLLLSDSGFYLCAWSVGGYTEAFFGQGTRLTVV.

The V call is TRBV5-1, the J call TRBJ2-4; 8 nucleotides agree with TRBD1. Germline V gene sequence: CDR1 SGHRS, CDR2 YFSETQ. The CDR3 totals 14 residues. Trimming cost V 3 bases and J 14 bases; bases outside gene matches: 13. As DNA, the CDR3 is TGCGCCAGCAGCTCACAGGGGGGCGCGACAGGAGAGTACTTC. It codes for CASSSQGGATGEYF.

The chain links TRBV30 to TRBJ1-2; 9 bases fit TRBD1. In germline, CDR1 is GTSNPN, CDR2 SVGIG (reference sequence). The CDR3 covers 14 residues. With V trimmed by 3 bases and J by 2 bases, 4 bases remained unmatched. The CDR3 DNA follows: TGTGCCTGGAGGACAGGGGGTTCCAACTATGGCTACACCTTC. Protein: CAWRTGGSNYGYTF.

The chain combines TRBV19 with TRBJ2-7; the D gene is possibly TRBD2 (6 bases). The CDR3 is made up of 15 amino acids. Per the germline V gene, CDR1 is LNHDA and CDR2 is SQIVND (reference sequence). Trimming removed 0 bases at V and 0 bases at J, with 9 bases between. The chain's CDR3 is CASSIEEGNSYEQYF. CDR3 nucleotide sequence: TGTGCCAGTAGTATAGAGGAGGGGAACTCCTACGAGCAGTACTTC.

Details on this clone: The same CDR3 also results from other DNA sequences found in this sample. The chain is built from TRBV2 and TRBJ2-2, with D possibly being TRBD1 (6 bases). The germline V gene has CDR1 SNHLY and CDR2 FYNNEI. Trimming cost V 1 base and J 5 bases, with 8 bases left between them. This CDR3 is built from 14 residues. The CDR3 reads CASSEVRGTGELFF. The CDR3, as DNA: TGTGCCAGCAGTGAAGTCAGGGGAACCGGGGAGCTGTTTTTT.

The chain links TRBV12-1 to TRBJ1-5; the table's D call TRBD1 went unverified against the DNA. TRBV12-1 is assigned pseudogene status. The length of the CDR3 is 15 residues. This CDR3 is CASSYPGTAVRPQHF. CDR3 coding DNA: TGTGCCAGCAGTTATCCCGGGACAGCCGTAAGGCCCCAGCATTTT.

The chain employs TRBV19 and TRBJ1-1, with D perhaps TRBD1 (6 bases). The CDR3 runs to 14 residues. The germline CDR1 and CDR2 sequences are LNHDA and SQIVND (reference sequence). The V end was cut by 5 bases, the J end by 0 bases, with 10 bases between. The CDR3 spells CASSPDSLNTEAFF. The CDR3 nucleotides are TGTGCCAGTAGTCCGGACAGCCTGAACACTGAAGCTTTCTTT.

The chain employs TRBV11-2 and TRBJ2-1, with 8 bases matching TRBD2. This CDR3 comprises 16 residues. Germline values: CDR1 SGHAT, CDR2 FQNNGV. The ends lost 1 base at V and 7 bases at J; junction bases unmatched: 9. For the CDR3, the DNA is TGTGCCAGCAGCTTAGGTCGACGGGGGGGCCGTAATGAGCAGTTCTTC. Amino acids: CASSLGRRGGRNEQFF.

This chain joins TRBV6-5 and TRBJ2-2; 8 bases align to TRBD2. Germline lookup yields CDR1 MNHEY and CDR2 SVGAGI. CDR3 length equals 14 residues. The V gene end was trimmed by 5 bases and the J gene end by 4 bases; junction bases not matched to a gene: 3. CDR3 amino acids: CASSRGGGTGELFF. As DNA, the CDR3 is TGTGCCAGCAGTCGGGGGGGAGGCACCGGGGAGCTGTTTTTT.

The chain combines TRBV28 with TRBJ1-2, with TRBD1 as a possible D gene (5 bases). Trimming removed 3 bases at V and 4 bases at J, with 15 bases between. The CDR3 loop spans 15 amino acids. The V gene's germline CDR1 is MDHEN and CDR2 SYDVKM. The CDR3 loop reads CASSFNQWGVYGYTF. CDR3 DNA sequence: TGTGCCAGCAGTTTCAATCAGTGGGGGGTCTATGGCTACACCTTC.

The chain recombines TRBV14 with TRBJ1-2; D remains ambiguous. Per the germline V gene, CDR1 is SGHDN and CDR2 is FVKESK. The CDR3 sequence is 15 residues long. Trimming took off 1 base at V and 3 bases at J, with 12 bases between the two ends. CDR3 in amino acids: CASSQVPEEYYGYTF. The DNA of the CDR3 is TGTGCCAGCAGCCAAGTACCGGAGGAATACTATGGCTACACCTTC.

The chain carries TRBV14 and TRBJ2-7; D is ambiguous. Trimming cost V 4 bases and J 4 bases, with 5 bases left between them. From germline, CDR1 is SGHDN and CDR2 FVKESK. This CDR3 has 11 residues. The CDR3 sequence is CASSLHYEQYF. Written as DNA, the CDR3 is TGTGCCAGCAGCCTTCATTACGAGCAGTACTTC.

Worth noting for this clone: The identical CDR3 is also encoded by other nucleotide sequences in the sample. The chain carries TRBV5-1 and TRBJ1-1; D is unclear. The CDR3 covers 12 residues. Germline CDR1 SGHRS, CDR2 YFSETQ. The V end was cut by 4 bases, the J end by 3 bases, with 7 bases between. The CDR3 nucleotides are TGCGCCAGCAGCGTCGGGGACACTGAAGCTTTCTTT. This encodes CASSVGDTEAFF.

This sequence joins TRBV2 and TRBJ2-7; perhaps TRBD2 as D (5 bases). CDR1 and CDR2 (germline): SNHLY, FYNNEI. The V gene lost 7 bases and the J gene lost 0 bases, with 13 bases spanning the gap. This CDR3 contains 14 residues. CDR3 sequence reads: CASIYGEGSYEQYF. The CDR3 DNA sequence: TGTGCCAGCATTTACGGGGAAGGCTCCTACGAGCAGTACTTC.

In its sample, this clone was seen a few times. The V gene is TRBV12-3 or TRBV12-4, the J gene TRBJ2-4; D is unclear. The CDR3 covers 12 residues. Trimming took off 4 bases at V and 10 bases at J, with 11 bases between the two ends. The CDR3 is CASSSRLFIQYF. CDR3 DNA sequence: TGTGCCAGCAGTTCTCGACTTTTTATTCAGTACTTC.

The rearrangement joins TRBV6-6 to TRBJ1-1; D is unclear. The germline V gene encodes CDR1 MNHNY and CDR2 SVGAGI (reference sequence). V was trimmed by 5 bases and J by 0 bases, leaving 7 bases between them. This CDR3 contains 13 residues. The CDR3 DNA reads as TGTGCCAGCAGTCGATCCGTGAACACTGAAGCTTTCTTT. This sequence encodes CASSRSVNTEAFF.

J is TRBJ2-5 and V is TRBV10-3; a weak D match, TRBD1 (6 bases). The germline gives CDR1 ENHRY, CDR2 SYGVKD. Trimming took 10 bases from V and 6 from J, leaving 18 bases between them. The CDR3 contains 13 residues. This chain's CDR3 is CASATPGTQTQYF. CDR3 DNA sequence: TGTGCCAGCGCTACACCCGGGACACAGACCCAGTACTTC.

Points on this clone: The same CDR3 also results from other DNA sequences found in this sample. The chain joins TRBV5-1 to TRBJ1-5; no definite D call. Germline V gives CDR1 SGHRS, CDR2 YFSETQ. V was trimmed by 0 bases and J by 4 bases, leaving 5 bases between them. The CDR3 runs to 13 residues. DNA for the CDR3: TGCGCCAGCAGCTTGGGCGTTAATCAGCCCCAGCATTTT. It translates to CASSLGVNQPQHF.

The CDR3 DNA follows: TGTGCCAGCAGCGTGGGGCCCCAGGCGAACACTGAAGCTTTCTTT. This translates into CASSVGPQANTEAFF. The chain links TRBV9 to TRBJ1-1, with D possibly being TRBD1 (5 bases). The CDR3 extends over 15 amino acids. V was trimmed by 2 bases and J by 1 base, leaving 12 bases between them. Germline-derived CDR1 and CDR2 are SGDLS and YYNGEE.

This clone has a single count. This sequence joins TRBV5-1 and TRBJ1-2, with D unclear. The germline gives CDR1 SGHRS, CDR2 YFSETQ. The CDR3 loop spans 12 amino acids. Trimming stripped 3 bases from V and 8 bases from J, with 11 bases between. The CDR3 spells CASSSDTGGYTF. CDR3 DNA sequence: TGCGCCAGCAGCTCCGACACGGGGGGCTACACCTTC.

The chain has TRBV3-1 (or the pseudogene TRBV3-2) and TRBJ1-5; D not certain. The germline CDR1 and CDR2 sequences are LGHDT and YNNKEL (reference sequence). Between the trimmed V and J ends, which lost 3 bases and 4 bases, there was a span of 13 bases. This CDR3 comprises 15 residues. The CDR3 DNA is TGTGCCAGCAGCCAGACCGGGTCATCAAATCAGCCCCAGCATTTT. Translating it yields CASSQTGSSNQPQHF.

This chain uses TRBV6-5 with TRBJ2-5, with TRBD1 matching 8 bases. V shed 6 bases, J shed 8 bases, and the junction held 14 bases outside the gene matches. The length of the CDR3 is 15 residues. Germline-derived CDR1 and CDR2 are MNHEY and SVGAGI. CDR3 DNA sequence: TGTGCCAGCAGCCGGCCGGGACAGGCCTCCCGTACCCAGTACTTC. It specifies CASSRPGQASRTQYF.

This clone is a singleton in its sample. The chain has TRBV12-5 and TRBJ1-1, with TRBD1 as a possible D gene (6 bases). The V gene lost 2 bases and the J gene lost 4 bases, with 20 bases spanning the gap. The germline gives CDR1 LGHNT, CDR2 FRNRAP. This CDR3 is built from 17 residues. For the CDR3, the DNA is TGTGCTAGTGGTTTGCACCTCGGGGGGGGCAGGAGCACTGAAGCTTTCTTT. Translating gives CASGLHLGGGRSTEAFF.

The gene calls are TRBV27 and TRBJ1-1; no firm D call. Trimming removed 3 bases at V and 4 bases at J, with 12 bases between. This CDR3 is 14 amino acids long. Per the germline V gene, CDR1 is MNHEY and CDR2 is SMNVEV (reference sequence). The CDR3 region is CASSFWNRGTEAFF. Written as DNA, the CDR3 is TGTGCCAGCAGTTTCTGGAATCGGGGCACTGAAGCTTTCTTT.

The chain recombines TRBV6-5 with TRBJ1-3, with D unresolved. Trimming removed 8 bases at V and 2 bases at J, with 4 bases between. The germline CDR1 and CDR2 sequences are MNHEY and SVGAGI. The CDR3 consists of 11 residues. CDR3 DNA sequence: TGTGCCAGCTCAACTGGAAACACCATATATTTT. This gives the protein CASSTGNTIYF.

V is TRBV6-6 and J is TRBJ2-7, with no clear D. The V gene's germline CDR1 is MNHNY and CDR2 SVGAGI (reference sequence). This CDR3 contains 11 residues. The germline V and J ends were trimmed by 6 bases and 7 bases, with 10 bases remaining between them. This CDR3 is CASRLLGEQYF. CDR3 nucleotide sequence: TGTGCCAGCAGACTCCTCGGGGAGCAGTACTTC.

The gene calls are TRBV11-3 and TRBJ2-3; TRBD2 matches 8 bases. Trimming cost V 5 bases and J 1 base; bases outside gene matches: 2. CDR3 length: 14 residues. CDR1 is SGHNT and CDR2 is YENEEA in the germline V gene. This CDR3 reads CASSISGGTDTQYF. The CDR3 nucleotides read TGTGCCAGCAGCATTAGCGGGGGCACAGATACGCAGTATTTT.

The CDR3 sequence is CASSFGQLHNEQFF. In DNA, the CDR3 is TGTGCCAGCAGCTTTGGGCAACTCCACAATGAGCAGTTCTTC. The chain joins TRBV13 to TRBJ2-1; D gene unclear. CDR1 is PRHDT and CDR2 is FYEKMQ in the germline V gene (reference sequence). This CDR3 has 14 amino acids. The ends were cut back, 3 bases at V and 5 bases at J, with 11 bases in the middle. Full variable domain (rest looked up from reference TRBV13 and TRBJ2-1): AAGVIQSPRHLIKEKRETATLKCYPIPRHDTVYWYQQGPGQDPQFLISFYEKMQSDKGSIPDRFSAQQFSDYHSELNMSSLELGDSALYFCASSFGQLHNEQFFGPGTRLTVL.